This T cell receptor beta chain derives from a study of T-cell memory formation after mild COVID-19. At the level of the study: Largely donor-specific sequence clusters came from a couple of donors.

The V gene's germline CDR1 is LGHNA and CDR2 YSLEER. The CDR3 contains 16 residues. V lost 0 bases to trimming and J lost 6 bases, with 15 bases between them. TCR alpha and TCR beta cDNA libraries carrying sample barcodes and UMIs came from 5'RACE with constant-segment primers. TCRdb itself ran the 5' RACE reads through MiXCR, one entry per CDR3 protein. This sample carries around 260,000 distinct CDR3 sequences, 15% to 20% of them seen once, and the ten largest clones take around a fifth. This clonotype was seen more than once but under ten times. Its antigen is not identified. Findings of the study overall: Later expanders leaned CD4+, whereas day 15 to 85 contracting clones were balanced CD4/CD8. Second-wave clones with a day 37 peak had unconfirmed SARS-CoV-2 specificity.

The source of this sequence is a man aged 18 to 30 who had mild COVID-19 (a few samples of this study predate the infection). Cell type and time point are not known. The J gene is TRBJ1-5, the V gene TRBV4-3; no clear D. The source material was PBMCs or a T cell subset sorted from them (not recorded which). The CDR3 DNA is TGCGCCAGCAGCCAAGATTTTCGGGGTAGCGGTCAGCCCCAGCATTTT. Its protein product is CASSQDFRGSGQPQHF.